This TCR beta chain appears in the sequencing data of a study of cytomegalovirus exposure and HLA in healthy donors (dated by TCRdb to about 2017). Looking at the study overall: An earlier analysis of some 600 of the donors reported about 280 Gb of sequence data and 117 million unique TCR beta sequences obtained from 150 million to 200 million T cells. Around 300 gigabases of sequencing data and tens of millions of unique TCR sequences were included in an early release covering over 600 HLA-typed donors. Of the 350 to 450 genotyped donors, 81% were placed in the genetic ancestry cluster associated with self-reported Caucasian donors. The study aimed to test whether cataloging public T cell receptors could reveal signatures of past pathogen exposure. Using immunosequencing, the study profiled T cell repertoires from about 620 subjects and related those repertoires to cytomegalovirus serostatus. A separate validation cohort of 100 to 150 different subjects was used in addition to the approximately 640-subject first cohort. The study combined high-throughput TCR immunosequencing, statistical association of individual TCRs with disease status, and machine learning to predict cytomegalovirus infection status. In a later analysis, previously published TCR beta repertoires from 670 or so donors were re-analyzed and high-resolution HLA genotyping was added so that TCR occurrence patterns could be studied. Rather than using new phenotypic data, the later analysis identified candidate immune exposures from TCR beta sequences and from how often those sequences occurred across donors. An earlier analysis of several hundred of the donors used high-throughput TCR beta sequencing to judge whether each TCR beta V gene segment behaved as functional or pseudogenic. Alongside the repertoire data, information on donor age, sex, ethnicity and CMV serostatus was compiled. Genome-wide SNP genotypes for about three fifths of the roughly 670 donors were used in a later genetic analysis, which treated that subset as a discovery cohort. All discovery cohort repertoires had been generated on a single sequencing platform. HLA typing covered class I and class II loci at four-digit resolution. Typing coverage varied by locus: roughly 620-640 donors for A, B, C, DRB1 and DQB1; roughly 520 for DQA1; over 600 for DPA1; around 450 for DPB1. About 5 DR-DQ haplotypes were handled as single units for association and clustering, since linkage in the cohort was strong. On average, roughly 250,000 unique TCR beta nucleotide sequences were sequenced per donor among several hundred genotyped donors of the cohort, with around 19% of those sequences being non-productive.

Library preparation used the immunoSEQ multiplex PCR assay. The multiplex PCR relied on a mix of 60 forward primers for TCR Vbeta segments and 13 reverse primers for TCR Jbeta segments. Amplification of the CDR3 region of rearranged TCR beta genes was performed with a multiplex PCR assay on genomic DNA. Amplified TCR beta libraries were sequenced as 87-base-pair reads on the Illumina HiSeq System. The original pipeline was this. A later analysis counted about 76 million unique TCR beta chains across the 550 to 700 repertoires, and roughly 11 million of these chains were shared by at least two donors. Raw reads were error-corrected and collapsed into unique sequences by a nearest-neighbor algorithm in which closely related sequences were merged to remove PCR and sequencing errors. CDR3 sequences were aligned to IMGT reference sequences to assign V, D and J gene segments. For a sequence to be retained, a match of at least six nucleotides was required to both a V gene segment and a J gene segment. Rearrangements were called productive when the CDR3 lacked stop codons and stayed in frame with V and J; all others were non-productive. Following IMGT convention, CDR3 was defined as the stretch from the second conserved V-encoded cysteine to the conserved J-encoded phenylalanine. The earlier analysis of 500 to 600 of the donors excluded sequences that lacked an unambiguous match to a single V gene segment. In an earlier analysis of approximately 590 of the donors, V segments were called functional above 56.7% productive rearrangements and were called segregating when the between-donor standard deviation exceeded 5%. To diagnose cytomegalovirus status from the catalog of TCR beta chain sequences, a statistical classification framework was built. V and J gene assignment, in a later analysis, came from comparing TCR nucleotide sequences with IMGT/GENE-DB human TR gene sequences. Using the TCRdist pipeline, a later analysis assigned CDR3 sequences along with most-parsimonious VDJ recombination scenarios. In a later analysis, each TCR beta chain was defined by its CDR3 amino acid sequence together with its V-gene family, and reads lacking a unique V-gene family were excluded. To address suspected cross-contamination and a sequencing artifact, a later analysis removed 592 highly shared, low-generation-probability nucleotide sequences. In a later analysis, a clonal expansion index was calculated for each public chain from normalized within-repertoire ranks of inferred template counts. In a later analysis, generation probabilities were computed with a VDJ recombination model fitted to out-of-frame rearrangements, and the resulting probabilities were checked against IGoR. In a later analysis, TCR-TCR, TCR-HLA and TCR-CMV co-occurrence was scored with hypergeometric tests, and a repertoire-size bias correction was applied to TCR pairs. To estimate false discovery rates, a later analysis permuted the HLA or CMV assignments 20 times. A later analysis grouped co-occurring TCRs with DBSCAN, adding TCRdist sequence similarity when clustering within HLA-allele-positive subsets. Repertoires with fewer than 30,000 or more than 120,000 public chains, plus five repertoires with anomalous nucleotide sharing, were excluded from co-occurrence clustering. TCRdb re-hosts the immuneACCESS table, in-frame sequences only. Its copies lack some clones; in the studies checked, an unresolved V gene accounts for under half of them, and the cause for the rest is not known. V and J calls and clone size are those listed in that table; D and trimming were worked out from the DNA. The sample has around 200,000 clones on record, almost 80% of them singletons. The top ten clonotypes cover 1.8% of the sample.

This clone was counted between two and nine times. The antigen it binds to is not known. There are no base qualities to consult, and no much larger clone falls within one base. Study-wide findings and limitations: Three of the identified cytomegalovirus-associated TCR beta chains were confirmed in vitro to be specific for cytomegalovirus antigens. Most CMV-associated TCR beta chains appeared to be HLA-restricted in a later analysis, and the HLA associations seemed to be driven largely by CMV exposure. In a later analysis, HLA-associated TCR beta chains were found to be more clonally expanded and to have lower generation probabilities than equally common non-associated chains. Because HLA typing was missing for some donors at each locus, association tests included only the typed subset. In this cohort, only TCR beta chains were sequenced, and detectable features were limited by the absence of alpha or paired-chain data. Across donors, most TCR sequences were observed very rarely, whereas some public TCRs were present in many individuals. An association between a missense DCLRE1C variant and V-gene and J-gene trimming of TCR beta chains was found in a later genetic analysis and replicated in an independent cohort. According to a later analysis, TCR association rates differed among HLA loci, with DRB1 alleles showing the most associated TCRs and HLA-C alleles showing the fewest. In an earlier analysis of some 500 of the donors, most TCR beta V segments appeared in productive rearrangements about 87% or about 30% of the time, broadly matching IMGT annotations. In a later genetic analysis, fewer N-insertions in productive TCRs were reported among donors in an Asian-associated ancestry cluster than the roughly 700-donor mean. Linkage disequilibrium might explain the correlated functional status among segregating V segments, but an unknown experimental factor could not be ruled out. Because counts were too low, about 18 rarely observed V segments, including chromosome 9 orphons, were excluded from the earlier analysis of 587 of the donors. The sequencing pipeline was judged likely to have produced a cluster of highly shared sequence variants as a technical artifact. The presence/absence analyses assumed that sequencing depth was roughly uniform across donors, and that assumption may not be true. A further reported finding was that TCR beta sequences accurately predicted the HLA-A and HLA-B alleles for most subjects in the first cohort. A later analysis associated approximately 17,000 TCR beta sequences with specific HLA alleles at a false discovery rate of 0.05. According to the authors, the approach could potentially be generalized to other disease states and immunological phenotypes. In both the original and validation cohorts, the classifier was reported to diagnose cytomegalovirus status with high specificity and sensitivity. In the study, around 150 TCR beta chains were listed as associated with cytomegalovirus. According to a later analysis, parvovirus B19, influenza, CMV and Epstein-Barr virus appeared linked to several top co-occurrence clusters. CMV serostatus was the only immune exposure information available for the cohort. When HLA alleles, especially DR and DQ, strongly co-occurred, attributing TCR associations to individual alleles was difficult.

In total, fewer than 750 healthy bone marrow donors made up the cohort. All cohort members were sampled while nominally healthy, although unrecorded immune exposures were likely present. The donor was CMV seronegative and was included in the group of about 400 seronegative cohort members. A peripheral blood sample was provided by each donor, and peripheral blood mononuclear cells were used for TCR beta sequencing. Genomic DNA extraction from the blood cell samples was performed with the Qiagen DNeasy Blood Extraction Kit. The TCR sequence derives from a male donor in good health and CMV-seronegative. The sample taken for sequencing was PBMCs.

The CDR3: CASRPGNSYEQYF. At the DNA level, the sequence is TGTGCCAGCAGACCGGGGAACTCCTACGAGCAGTACTTC. The V and J genes are TRBV27 and TRBJ2-7, with TRBD2 as a weak D call on 5 bases. Between the V and J ends, shortened by 6 bases and 0 bases respectively, the junction contains 9 bases. From the cysteine through the phenylalanine, the CDR3 covers 13 amino acids. Only the CDR3 portion is preserved as DNA: 39 bases, with reading frame beginning at the first base. Looking up the germline V gene (reference sequence) yields CDR1 MNHEY and CDR2 SMNVEV.